This TCR beta chain stems from a study of cytomegalovirus exposure and HLA in healthy donors. The junction had 1 base not matched to a gene; V was cut back by 5 bases and J by 0 bases. The length of the CDR3 is 15 residues. Germline-derived CDR1 and CDR2 are MRHNA and SNTAGT. With 60 Vbeta and 13 Jbeta primers, the PCR was carried out. Data came from immunoSEQ multiplex PCR; TCRdb stores just in-frame clones and leaves some out. This repertoire shows roughly 300,000 clones, roughly 89% found once; its top ten account for roughly 4%. This sequence was found in a man aged 40-55 years in good health and CMV-seropositive. Sequenced input: PBMCs. This rearrangement joins TRBV6-4 to TRBJ2-6, with TRBD1 identical over 7 bases. CDR3 bases: TGTGCCAGCAGTAGGGACAGCTCTGGGGCCAACGTCCTGACTTTC. Translation: CASSRDSSGANVLTF.